This T cell receptor beta chain was sequenced for a study of somatic mutations in cytotoxic T cells in rheumatoid arthritis (dated by TCRdb to 2016 to 2017). Context from the whole study: Before any treatment started and right after they were diagnosed, patients gave peripheral blood samples (approximately 27 ml EDTA). Sorted V beta1+ cells also underwent TCRB sequencing, and some V beta antibody-stained T-cell populations were flow-sorted at nearly 100% purity on a FACSAria II or Sony SH800. In newly diagnosed rheumatoid arthritis without treatment, the study examined if expanded CD8+ T-cell clones harbor somatic mutations, relying on TCRB deep sequencing to characterize clonality. For 60 or so rheumatoid arthritis patients and 15 to 20 healthy controls, TCRB deep sequencing was carried out. The median ages of the patient and control groups were essentially identical. The full study reports these points: It was unknown which antigens the expanded CD8+ clones targeted, and their absence from virus-specific databases did not exclude viral specificity. The finding that TRBV07 was slightly underrepresented in patients was left unadjusted for multiple comparisons. The largest CD8+ clone made up more than 20% of CD8+ cells in about an eighth of the 65 patients, and blood and synovial fluid shared several identical CD8+ TCRB sequences. There was no significant difference in CD8+ T-cell clonality between rheumatoid arthritis patients and age-matched healthy controls. Healthy controls showed no age-related increase in CD8+ clonality, whereas patients did (Spearman r ≈ 0.5).

Sequencing of TCRB CDR3 was done on genomic DNA with the immunoSEQ assay. In the source study's methods: Only a few patient CD8+ clones larger than 1% matched published virus-specific TCRB sequences when compared against them. The analyses included only productive TCRB rearrangements. A clone was defined by a unique TCRB CDR3 sequence, and clonality was computed as a productive clonality index based on Shannon entropy. Repertoire overlap for a pair of samples was computed from each clone's template counts relative to total templates per sample. V-gene usage measured by flow cytometry correlated with TCRB sequencing V-gene usage, with a Spearman r of roughly 0.55. TCRdb stores this immuneACCESS table with in-frame sequences only. Part of the clones is absent; in the studies checked, under half of the shortfall reflects unresolved V genes, and no reason is known for the rest. V and J calls and clone size come straight from that table; D and trimming were deduced from the DNA. Present in this sample are roughly 16,000 clones, approximately 78% of which were seen just once. The top ten hold approximately 17% of the sample.

A note on this clone: The target of this receptor is not known. Base-call qualities are not available, and no considerably larger clone is one nucleotide away.

Flow cytometry confirmed the purity of CD4+ and CD8+ cells that had been isolated by positive magnetic bead selection on an AutoMACS. A TCR V beta antibody panel was used in flow cytometry to screen first for clonal expansions, which were then characterized by TCRB deep sequencing of sorted CD8+ fractions. Ficoll-Paque PLUS density gradient separation was used to isolate peripheral blood mononuclear cells. Nucleospin Tissue or Tissue XS kits were used to extract DNA from CD4-enriched, CD8-enriched or PBMC samples, and a Qubit 2.0 fluorometer was used for quantification. CDR3 length: 13 amino acids, cysteine to phenylalanine. Only the CDR3 DNA stays, 39 bases, in frame from base 1. Trimming removed 1 base from V and 4 bases from J, leaving 8 bases between the germline ends. CDR1 SEHNR and CDR2 FQNEAQ are derived from the germline V gene (reference sequence).

Sequencing was carried out using CD8+ T cells sorted from blood. The chain couples TRBV7-9 to TRBJ2-7; a tentative D match to TRBD1 spans 5 bases. This clonotype was sampled from a woman between 50 and 59 years old with rheumatoid arthritis. The CDR3 in this case is CASSLGTPYEQYF. The bases read TGTGCCAGCAGCTTAGGGACACCTTACGAGCAGTACTTC.